This T cell receptor (beta chain) was found in a study of vaccination and CD4 T cells after COVID-19. Across the whole study: Everyone enrolled got two doses of BNT162b2 or mRNA-1273 vaccine. Convalescent patients gave post-COVID blood a median approximately 100 days post-diagnosis, range 35 to 161. Post-vaccine sampling followed dose two by a median roughly 74 days (range 14 to 241).

Per germline, CDR1 LNHDA and CDR2 SQIVND (reference sequence). The CDR3 has 14 residues. V dropped 6 bases and J dropped 5; count of bases not matched to a gene: 4. The Oncomine TCR Beta short-read assay was applied to DNA of cultured CD4+ T cells. Genomic DNA was drawn out of CD4+ T cells grown in culture. MiXCR was run by TCRdb on the PCR reads, yielding one entry per CDR3 protein. The sample consists of about 11,000 distinct CDR3 sequences, 64% of them appearing once. This sample's treatment: roughly 10-day PBMC culture with coronavirus spike peptide pools or control peptides (ViraFEST assay). This clonotype has just a few counts. Its antigen is still unknown.

This chain joins TRBV19 and TRBJ2-2; TRBD1 aligns across 9 bases. This sequence originates from a human donor who had recovered from COVID-19. The sample was CD4+ T cells from blood, cultured in vitro. CDR3 nucleotides: TGTGCCAGTAGACAGGGGGCAAGTACCGGGGAGCTGTTTTTT. Its protein product is CASRQGASTGELFF.